Listed below are T cell receptor beta chains from one sample, sequenced in a study of blood T cell repertoires in COVID-19. Libraries were prepared by immunoSEQ multiplex PCR; TCRdb keeps only in-frame clonotypes and omits some of them. This sample has around 59,000 clones, with around nine tenths found just once. What was sequenced was peripheral blood. Receptors were obtained from a man in his 60s with acute or convalescent COVID-19. Each CDR3 is given with its conserved first and last residue. The D gene is left open where the match is weak. For some rows the clone size is stated as once, few or many, or as a class when expanded; others skip it.

TRBJ1-6	.	.	TRBV2	CASSENRAGATPLHF	TGTGCCAGCAGTGAAAATAGGGCAGGGGCAACACCCCTCCACTTT
TRBJ2-6	.	.	TRBV7-8	CASSFMDRDISGANVLTF	TGTGCCAGCAGCTTTATGGACAGAGACATCTCTGGGGCCAACGTCCTGACTTTC
TRBJ2-5	.	TRBD2	TRBV5-1	CASSLSFGEGETQYF	TGCGCCAGCAGCCTCTCTTTCGGGGAGGGGGAGACCCAGTACTTC
TRBJ1-1	.	.	TRBV7-9	CASNPTGRSGGTEAFF	TGTGCCAGCAACCCGACAGGAAGATCGGGGGGAACTGAAGCTTTCTTT
TRBJ2-7	.	.	TRBV28	CASSLRPGPTYEQYF	TGTGCCAGCAGTCTCCGGCCGGGTCCTACCTACGAGCAGTACTTC
TRBJ1-2	.	.	TRBV28	CASGGPDYGYTF	TGTGCCAGCGGGGGCCCGGACTATGGCTACACCTTC
TRBJ1-5	.	.	TRBV10-3	CAISGQGSNQPQHF	TGTGCCATCAGTGGGCAGGGCAGCAATCAGCCCCAGCATTTT
TRBJ2-7	.	TRBD2	TRBV6-6	CASRPRTSGRGYEQYF	TGTGCCAGCAGACCCCGGACTAGCGGGAGAGGCTACGAGCAGTACTTC
TRBJ2-1	.	TRBD2	TRBV9	CASSVLAGGYNEQFF	TGTGCCAGCAGCGTCTTAGCGGGAGGATACAATGAGCAGTTCTTC
TRBJ2-6	.	.	TRBV4-1	CASSRTGWAGANVLTF	TGCGCCAGCAGCCGTACAGGGTGGGCTGGGGCCAACGTCCTGACTTTC
TRBJ1-4	.	TRBD1	TRBV30	CAWRDRGFNEKLFF	TGTGCCTGGAGGGACAGGGGGTTTAATGAAAAACTGTTTTTT
TRBJ1-1	.	.	TRBV5-1	CASSTGVYTEAFF	TGCGCCAGCAGTACGGGAGTATACACTGAAGCTTTCTTT
TRBJ1-5	few	TRBD1	TRBV2	CASSDEEGQGYNQPQHF	TGTGCCAGCAGTGATGAGGAGGGACAGGGGTACAATCAGCCCCAGCATTTT
TRBJ1-1	.	.	TRBV19	CASRKWDTEAFF	TGTGCCAGCAGGAAGTGGGACACTGAAGCTTTCTTT
TRBJ1-2	.	.	TRBV28	CASHNRKNYGYTF	TGTGCCTCCCACAACAGGAAGAACTATGGCTACACCTTC
TRBJ2-5	few	.	TRBV10-3	CAISESAGVGTQYF	TGTGCCATCAGTGAGTCGGCAGGGGTTGGGACCCAGTACTTC
TRBJ1-1	.	.	TRBV7-2	CASSLQGKTEAFF	TGTGCCAGCAGCTTACAGGGGAAGACTGAAGCTTTCTTT
TRBJ2-2	.	TRBD2	TRBV20-1	CSASILGTSGRRDTGELFF	TGCAGTGCTAGTATACTTGGGACTAGCGGGAGAAGGGACACCGGGGAGCTGTTTTTT
TRBJ2-3	once	TRBD2	TRBV4-2	CASSRSTSGETDTQYF	TGTGCCAGCAGCCGATCGACTAGCGGGGAGACAGATACGCAGTATTTT
TRBJ1-1	.	.	TRBV19	CASSPGGLSTEAFF	TGTGCCAGTAGTCCTGGAGGCCTCAGCACTGAAGCTTTCTTT
TRBJ2-1	.	.	TRBV6-5	CASTSTLSYEQFF	TGTGCCAGCACCTCCACTCTCTCCTATGAGCAGTTCTTC
TRBJ2-1	.	TRBD1	TRBV24-1	CATSDRTGGGVHEQFF	TGTGCCACCAGTGACCGGACAGGGGGCGGCGTCCATGAGCAGTTCTTC
TRBJ2-7	.	.	TRBV5-5	CASSFAVSTPYEQYF	TGTGCCAGCAGCTTCGCGGTTTCGACTCCCTACGAGCAGTACTTC
TRBJ2-7	once	TRBD2	TRBV18	CASSRSSGGEYEQYF	TGTGCCAGCTCACGATCTAGCGGGGGGGAATACGAGCAGTACTTC
TRBJ2-2	.	TRBD2	TRBV6-1	CASSAGLAENTGELFF	TGTGCCAGCAGTGCCGGACTAGCGGAGAACACCGGGGAGCTGTTTTTT
TRBJ2-7	.	TRBD2	TRBV7-3	CASSPAGGNYEQYF	TGTGCCAGCAGCCCGGCGGGGGGGAACTACGAGCAGTACTTC
TRBJ1-3	few	.	TRBV28	CASSPAITGGNTIYF	TGTGCCAGCAGCCCCGCCATAACGGGAGGAAACACCATATATTTT
TRBJ2-7	.	.	TRBV28	CASSSRYEQYF	TGTGCCAGCAGTTCGCGATACGAGCAGTACTTC
TRBJ1-2	.	.	TRBV14	CASSHPGDFYGYTF	TGTGCCAGCAGCCACCCCGGAGACTTCTATGGCTACACCTTC
TRBJ1-1	.	.	TRBV7-8	CASSGPLRGASSEAFF	TGTGCCAGCAGCGGTCCCCTTAGGGGTGCTAGTTCTGAAGCTTTCTTT
TRBJ1-2	.	.	TRBV19	CASSTDTEANYGYTF	TGTGCCAGTAGTACTGACACAGAAGCTAACTATGGCTACACCTTC
TRBJ1-3	.	.	TRBV18	CASSQGLTSGNTIYF	TGTGCCAGCTCCCAGGGGTTGACCTCTGGAAACACCATATATTTT
TRBJ2-1	once	TRBD2	TRBV6-6	CASSYMTSGRDRQFF	TGTGCCAGCAGTTACATGACTAGCGGGAGGGATCGCCAGTTCTTC
TRBJ2-5	.	.	TRBV7-9	CASRLTETQYF	TGTGCCAGCAGACTCACCGAGACCCAGTACTTC
TRBJ2-2	.	TRBD2	TRBV5-1	CASSSPRTSGTNTGELFF	TGCGCCAGCAGCTCCCCGAGGACTAGCGGTACGAACACCGGGGAGCTGTTTTTT
TRBJ2-7	.	.	TRBV5-1	CASSLFTGPSYEQYF	TGCGCCAGCAGCTTGTTCACAGGACCTTCCTACGAGCAGTACTTC
TRBJ2-3	.	TRBD2	TRBV28	CASSSLRGADTQYF	TGTGCCAGCAGTTCACTCCGGGGGGCAGATACGCAGTATTTT
TRBJ1-5	.	.	TRBV27	CASSLEGGHSNQPQHF	TGTGCCAGCAGTTTGGAGGGAGGGCATAGCAATCAGCCCCAGCATTTT
TRBJ1-5	.	.	TRBV5-1	CASSPAGGGNQPQHF	TGCGCCAGCAGCCCAGCCGGGGGTGGCAATCAGCCCCAGCATTTT
TRBJ1-1	few	.	TRBV28	CASRAYSRRNTEAFF	TGTGCCAGCAGGGCCTACTCTAGAAGGAACACTGAAGCTTTCTTT
TRBJ2-7	once	TRBD1	TRBV28	CASSQTGTGATPQYF	TGTGCCAGCAGCCAGACCGGGACAGGGGCCACTCCGCAGTACTTC
TRBJ2-1	once	.	TRBV4-1	CASSQTRVDEQFF	TGCGCCAGCAGCCAAACCCGGGTAGATGAGCAGTTCTTC
TRBJ1-5	.	.	TRBV27	CASSPLGGRGRQPQHF	TGTGCCAGCAGTCCGTTGGGGGGGCGCGGGAGGCAGCCCCAGCATTTT
TRBJ2-1	.	TRBD2	TRBV12-3/TRBV12-4	CASSPGLAGQFF	TGTGCCAGCAGCCCCGGACTAGCTGGTCAGTTCTTC
TRBJ1-3	.	TRBD1	TRBV18	CASSSTGGENTIYF	TGTGCCAGCTCGTCGACAGGGGGCGAAAACACCATATATTTT
TRBJ2-3	.	TRBD2	TRBV10-3	CAISGAGAGTDTQYF	TGTGCCATCAGTGGAGCGGGAGCGGGTACAGATACGCAGTATTTT
TRBJ1-1	.	TRBD1	TRBV7-9	CASSGRTGAREAFF	TGTGCCAGCAGCGGACGGACAGGGGCCCGTGAAGCTTTCTTT
TRBJ2-2	.	.	TRBV13	CASSLAQTGELFF	TGTGCCAGCAGCTTGGCTCAGACCGGGGAGCTGTTTTTT
TRBJ1-5	once	TRBD1	TRBV6-2/TRBV6-3	CASSPHTGGNQPQHF	TGTGCCAGCAGTCCCCATACAGGGGGCAATCAGCCCCAGCATTTT
TRBJ2-3	.	.	TRBV7-7	CASSKELTDTQYF	TGTGCTAGCAGCAAAGAGCTAACAGATACGCAGTATTTT
TRBJ1-2	.	TRBD1	TRBV9	CASSPGQNHNYGYTF	TGTGCCAGCAGCCCGGGACAGAACCATAACTATGGCTACACCTTC
TRBJ1-2	.	.	TRBV28	CASSLAGAGDYGYTF	TGTGCCAGCAGTTTGGCAGGGGCGGGCGACTATGGCTACACCTTC
TRBJ2-1	.	.	TRBV12-5	CASAPDREYNEQFF	TGTGCTAGTGCCCCGGACCGGGAATACAATGAGCAGTTCTTC
TRBJ2-7	.	.	TRBV3-1/TRBV3-2	CASSQDSWASDTYEQYF	TGTGCCAGCAGCCAAGATTCTTGGGCTAGCGATACCTACGAGCAGTACTTC
TRBJ2-7	.	TRBD2	TRBV20-1	CSASLSGGYEQYF	TGCAGTGCTAGTTTAAGCGGGGGCTACGAGCAGTACTTC
TRBJ1-6	.	TRBD1	TRBV3-1/TRBV3-2	CASSRLTGGGNSPLHF	TGTGCCAGCAGCCGGCTGACAGGGGGCGGAAATTCACCCCTCCACTTT
TRBJ2-6	once	.	TRBV28	CASSFGALSGANVLTF	TGTGCCAGCAGTTTTGGGGCCCTCTCTGGGGCCAACGTCCTGACTTTC
TRBJ2-5	.	.	TRBV14	CASSQVGVDRETQYF	TGTGCCAGCAGCCAAGTGGGAGTAGATAGAGAGACCCAGTACTTC
TRBJ2-3	.	.	TRBV7-2	CASSLERSDTQYF	TGTGCCAGCAGCTTAGAACGGAGTGATACGCAGTATTTT